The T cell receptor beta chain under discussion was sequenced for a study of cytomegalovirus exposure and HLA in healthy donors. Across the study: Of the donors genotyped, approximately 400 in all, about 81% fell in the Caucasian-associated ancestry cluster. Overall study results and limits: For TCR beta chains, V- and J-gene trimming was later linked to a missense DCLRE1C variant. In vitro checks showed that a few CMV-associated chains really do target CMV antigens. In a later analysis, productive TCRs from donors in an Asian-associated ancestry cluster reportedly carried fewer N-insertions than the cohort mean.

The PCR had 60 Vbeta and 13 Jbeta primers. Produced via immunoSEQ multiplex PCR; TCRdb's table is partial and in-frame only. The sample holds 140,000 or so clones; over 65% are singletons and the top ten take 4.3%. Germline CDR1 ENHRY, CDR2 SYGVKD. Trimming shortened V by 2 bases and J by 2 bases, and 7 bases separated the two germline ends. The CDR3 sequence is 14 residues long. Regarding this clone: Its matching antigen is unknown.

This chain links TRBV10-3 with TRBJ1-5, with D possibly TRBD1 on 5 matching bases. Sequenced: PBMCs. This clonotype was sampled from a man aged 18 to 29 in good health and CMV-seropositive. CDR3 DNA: TGTGCCATCAGTGAGGGAGGGGGCAATCAGCCCCAGCATTTT. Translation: CAISEGGGNQPQHF.